This entry lists 16 T cell receptor beta chains sequenced from one sample in a study of monozygotic twins with inflammatory bowel disease (dated by TCRdb to between 2019 and 2020). Libraries were made using 5' RACE. The data were produced on an Illumina HiSeq 2500. TCRdb reprocessed the reads and provides one entry for every CDR3 protein sequence; no DNA is given. The table for this sample shows approximately 200,000 distinct CDR3 sequences. Together, the top ten hold roughly 1.5% of the sample. The specimen sequenced was blood. The receptors stem from a human donor with ulcerative colitis or Crohn's disease, or a healthy co-twin of an affected twin (not recorded which).

The V call is TRBV15, the J call TRBJ2-1; as DNA is missing, the TRBD2 call by TCRdb cannot be tested. Germline V lookup: CDR1 LNHNV, CDR2 YYDKDF (reference sequence). This CDR3 region has 14 residues. CDR3 sequence: CASSRTSGLNEQFF.

This chain links TRBV12-3 or TRBV12-4 with TRBJ2-1; the TCRdb call, TRBD1, lacks DNA for checking. The CDR3 extends over 13 amino acids. CDR3: CASSYLLWDRQFF.

The V gene is TRBV5-1, the J gene TRBJ2-5. The CDR3 contains 14 residues. In germline, CDR1 is SGHRS, CDR2 YFSETQ. The chain's CDR3 is CASSWDRGTETQYF.

The rearrangement uses TRBV6-2 or TRBV6-3 and TRBJ1-1; TCRdb lists TRBD1, though no DNA is available to test this call. CDR1 and CDR2 (germline): MNHEY, SVGEGT. The CDR3 consists of 13 residues. Here the CDR3 reads CASKRRGYTEAFF.

Here the CDR3 reads CASTPSDRIAQPQHF. The V gene is TRBV6-2 or TRBV6-3, the J gene TRBJ1-5; the D gene TCRdb calls, TRBD1, cannot be checked with no DNA. This CDR3 is built from 15 residues. Per the germline V gene, CDR1 is MNHEY and CDR2 is SVGEGT.

The rearrangement joins TRBV7-8 to TRBJ1-2. This CDR3 contains 13 residues. Germline lookup yields CDR1 SGHVS and CDR2 FQNEAQ. The CDR3 reads CASSQSLWNGYTF.

J is TRBJ2-3 and V is TRBV29-1; no DNA is available, so the TRBD1 call from TCRdb remains unchecked. The CDR3 loop spans 13 amino acids. Per the germline V gene, CDR1 is SQVTM and CDR2 is ANQGSEA. The CDR3 reads CSVEDAGGDTQYF.

V and J are TRBV18 and TRBJ2-3; TCRdb's D gene call, TRBD2, goes unchecked for lack of DNA. Germline CDR1 reads KGHSH; CDR2 reads LQKENI. This CDR3 is built from 16 residues. The CDR3 is CASSPLSGGTTDTQYF.

This sequence joins TRBV12-3 or TRBV12-4 and TRBJ1-5; TCRdb returns TRBD1, unconfirmable since there is no DNA. The CDR3 loop spans 15 amino acids. The CDR3 region is CASSLGPQGNQPQHF.

This rearrangement joins TRBV12-3 or TRBV12-4 to TRBJ1-2. The CDR3 loop spans 11 amino acids. CDR3 amino acids: CASSALGRYTF.

The V gene is TRBV6-1, the J gene TRBJ2-3; TCRdb returns TRBD1, unconfirmable since there is no DNA. CDR1 and CDR2 (germline): MNHNS, SASEGT. This CDR3 is built from 16 residues. CDR3 sequence: CASTQGGLEGTDTQYF.

V is TRBV7-9 and J is TRBJ2-7; the D gene TCRdb calls, TRBD1, cannot be checked with no DNA. The CDR3 extends over 14 amino acids. Germline V gene sequence: CDR1 SEHNR, CDR2 FQNEAQ (reference sequence). The CDR3 spells CASSFPLTRHEQYF.

This chain links TRBV7-8 with TRBJ2-7. The CDR3 extends over 12 amino acids. The germline gives CDR1 SGHVS, CDR2 FQNEAQ. The CDR3 region is CASSPRPTQQYF.

The rearrangement links TRBV10-2 to TRBJ1-1; lacking DNA, the TRBD1 call made by TCRdb goes unchecked. Looked up from germline, CDR1 is WSHSY and CDR2 is SAAADI. CDR3 size: 16 residues. This CDR3 reads CASSTGQGVMNTEAFF.

The CDR3 reads CASSLDRGPNTEAFF. This chain uses TRBV7-9 with TRBJ1-1. Looked up from germline, CDR1 is SEHNR and CDR2 is FQNEAQ (reference sequence). CDR3 size: 15 residues.

V is TRBV6-1 and J is TRBJ2-7; TCRdb selects TRBD2, and the lack of DNA leaves this call unchecked. CDR1 is MNHNS, CDR2 SASEGT, per germline. The CDR3 totals 14 residues. This chain's CDR3 is CASRPGLADYEQYF.